This passage covers 26 T cell receptor beta chains from one sample sequenced in a study of T cells in Graves' hyperthyroidism and ophthalmopathy. Template material for amplifying TCR beta CDR3 regions consisted of RNA transcripts. The study used the HTBI primer set for a first-round RT-PCR of the TCR CDR3. A single record per CDR3 protein comes from TCRdb applying MiXCR to the multiplex PCR reads. The table shows 33,000 or so distinct CDR3 sequences, with 49% occurring only once. Sequenced: blood. All receptors derive from a woman aged 50 to 60 with Graves' hyperthyroidism that later progressed to Graves' ophthalmopathy.

By its share, this clonotype is medium-sized. The J gene is TRBJ2-7, the V gene TRBV2, with TRBD2 as a possible D gene (6 bases). Per the germline V gene, CDR1 is SNHLY and CDR2 is FYNNEI. This CDR3 has 12 amino acids. V was cut by 8 bases and J by 12 bases, with 20 bases left in between. The CDR3 DNA follows: TGTGCCAGCGATTCCGGCGGGGCCCTCGCGTACTTC. Its protein product is CASDSGGALAYF. Using reference TRBV2 and TRBJ2-7 for the parts outside the CDR3, the full variable domain is EPEVTQTPSHQVTQMGQEVILRCVPISNHLYFYWYRQILGQKVEFLVSFYNNEISEKSEIFDDQFSVERPDGSNFTLKIRSTKLEDSAMYFCASDSGGALAYFGPGTRLTVT.

The chain couples TRBV5-1 to TRBJ2-3; D is possibly TRBD1 (5 bases). CDR3 length: 13 residues. CDR1 SGHRS and CDR2 YFSETQ come from the germline V gene. The germline V and J ends were trimmed by 4 bases and 6 bases, with 12 bases remaining between them. The CDR3 nucleotides are TGCGCCAGCAGCCTAGACAGATTGGATACGCAGTATTTT. The encoded protein is CASSLDRLDTQYF.

This clonotype was observed at least ten times. The chain combines TRBV7-2 with TRBJ2-6; D might be TRBD1 or TRBD2, each matching 5 bases. Germline values: CDR1 SGHTA, CDR2 FQGNSA. V was pared by 5 bases and J by 3 bases, with 8 bases between. The CDR3 runs 14 residues. The CDR3 region has the DNA TGTGCCAGCAGCGGGGCGGGTGGGGCCAACGTCCTGACTTTC. This translates into CASSGAGGANVLTF.

By sample share, this clonotype is medium-sized. The chain uses TRBV25-1 and TRBJ2-1; 9 nucleotides match TRBD2. The germline CDR1 and CDR2 sequences are MGHDK and SYGVNS. V shed 5 bases, J shed 9 bases, and the junction held 5 bases outside the gene matches. The CDR3 spans 13 residues. CDR3 in amino acids: CASSTAGGLEQFF. Written as DNA, the CDR3 is TGTGCCAGCAGTACGGCGGGAGGGCTTGAGCAGTTCTTC.

This clonotype was seen only once. The junction departs from the called germline gene at one end, perhaps through a read error. V is TRBV28 and J is TRBJ1-5; 7 bases agree with TRBD1. This CDR3 region has 14 residues. Germline CDR1 MDHEN, CDR2 SYDVKM. The CDR3 nucleotides read TGTGCCAGCAGTTTGTACAGGGGAGGACAGCCTCAGCATTTT. As protein: CASSLYRGGQPQHF. The whole variable domain, filled in from reference TRBV28 and TRBJ1-5, reads DVKVTQSSRYLVKRTGEKVFLECVQDMDHENMFWYRQDPGLGLRLIYFSYDVKMKEKGDIPEGYSVSREKKERFSLILESASTNQTSMYLCASSLYRGGQPQHFGDGTRLSIL.

This clonotype has a count of ten or more. This chain uses TRBV6-5 with TRBJ1-3, with unresolved D. Trimming shortened V by 2 bases and J by 6 bases, and 14 bases separated the two germline ends. CDR3 length equals 15 residues. The germline V gene has CDR1 MNHEY and CDR2 SVGAGI. CDR3 amino acids: CASSYGGSLANTIYF. In DNA, the CDR3 is TGTGCCAGCAGTTACGGCGGATCTCTGGCAAACACCATATATTTT.

This clonotype was seen at least ten times. The chain couples TRBV9 to TRBJ1-1, with D possibly matching TRBD1 (5 bases). The CDR3 is 13 residues long. The germline V gene encodes CDR1 SGDLS and CDR2 YYNGEE. Trimming took off 0 bases at V and 4 bases at J, with 7 bases between the two ends. The CDR3 spells CASSVGGATEAFF. In nucleotides, the CDR3 is TGTGCCAGCAGCGTAGGCGGGGCCACTGAAGCTTTCTTT.

CDR3 in DNA: TGTGCCAGCAGCCCGGGACTAGCGGGGGCGCATAACGAGCAGTACTTC. Its translation is CASSPGLAGAHNEQYF. The gene calls are TRBV2 and TRBJ2-7; 14 bases are shared with TRBD2. The CDR3 is 16 residues long. V trimming: 6 bases; J trimming: 5 bases; junction bases outside the gene matches: 9. Germline assignment: CDR1 SNHLY and CDR2 FYNNEI.

This clonotype was seen many times. This chain uses TRBV6-5 with TRBJ1-5; D may be TRBD1 (5 bases). The V end was cut by 6 bases, the J end by 0 bases, with 12 bases between. The germline gives CDR1 MNHEY, CDR2 SVGAGI. This CDR3 comprises 15 residues. The CDR3 nucleotides read TGTGCCAGCAGCCCCGGGACGGTTAGCAATCAGCCCCAGCATTTT. Encoded protein: CASSPGTVSNQPQHF.

This sequence joins TRBV7-3 and TRBJ1-6; D gene unclear. The ends were cut back, 2 bases at V and 17 bases at J, with 1 base in the middle. CDR1 and CDR2 (germline): SGHTA, FQGTGA. CDR3 length equals 8 residues. CDR3: CASSLVHF. The CDR3 DNA follows: TGTGCCAGCAGCTTAGTCCACTTT.

The V and J genes are TRBV7-6 and TRBJ1-1, with D perhaps TRBD1 (6 bases). Trimming took 1 base from V and 7 from J, leaving 22 bases between them. This CDR3 has 17 amino acids. Germline lookup yields CDR1 SGHVS and CDR2 FNYEAQ. The CDR3 reads CASSLVVRGGGPYEAFF. The CDR3 nucleotides read TGTGCCAGCAGCTTAGTTGTGAGGGGGGGAGGGCCATATGAAGCTTTCTTT.

The chain employs TRBV10-3 and TRBJ1-5; the match to TRBD1 covers 8 bases. Trimming took 0 bases from V and 6 from J; bases not matched to a gene: 7. CDR1 is ENHRY and CDR2 is SYGVKD in the germline V gene. This CDR3 contains 16 residues. The DNA of the CDR3 is TGTGCCATCAGTGAGTCGAAACAGGGGGTAGCTCAGCCCCAGCATTTT. Protein sequence: CAISESKQGVAQPQHF.

This clonotype was seen repeatedly, ten times or more. This rearrangement joins TRBV3-1 to TRBJ1-1, with TRBD1 as a possible D gene (6 bases). The germline CDR1 and CDR2 sequences are LGHDT and YNNKEL (reference sequence). The germline V and J ends were trimmed by 4 bases and 10 bases, with 16 bases remaining between them. The length of the CDR3 is 13 residues. CDR3 region: CASSPQERTAAFF. DNA for the CDR3: TGTGCCAGCAGCCCCCAAGAGCGGACAGCAGCTTTCTTT.

This clonotype was counted a single time. The genes are TRBV5-1 and TRBJ2-5; D may be TRBD2 (6 bases). The germline V gene has CDR1 SGHRS and CDR2 YFSETQ. The CDR3 loop spans 15 amino acids. V lost 4 bases, J lost 2 bases, and 15 bases lay in between. The CDR3 region is CASSLGRGSQETQYF. Written as DNA, the CDR3 is TGCGCCAGCAGCCTAGGACGGGGGAGTCAAGAGACCCAGTACTTC.

This clonotype came up many times. This chain uses TRBV19 with TRBJ1-2; D is possibly TRBD1 (6 bases). The germline V and J ends were trimmed by 5 bases and 7 bases, with 20 bases remaining between them. Germline CDR1 is LNHDA and CDR2 is SQIVND (reference sequence). The CDR3 is made up of 15 amino acids. CDR3 coding DNA: TGTGCCAGTAGTCTTGGACAGCCCAAGGAACGTGGCTACACCTTC. It yields the protein CASSLGQPKERGYTF.

In its sample, this clonotype was seen many times. V and J are TRBV6-5 and TRBJ2-3; 11 positions match TRBD2. CDR1 and CDR2 (germline): MNHEY, SVGAGI. This CDR3 region has 17 residues. Trimming took 5 bases from V and 6 from J; bases not matched to a gene: 13. CDR3 nucleotide sequence: TGTGCCAGCAGTACCTCGGGACTAGCGGCAGCCCGTGATACGCAGTATTTT. This codes for CASSTSGLAAARDTQYF.

Many counts were recorded for this clonotype. The chain couples TRBV30 to TRBJ2-1, with TRBD2 identical over 9 bases. Looked up from germline, CDR1 is GTSNPN and CDR2 is SVGIG (reference sequence). The CDR3 sequence is 19 residues long. V shed 0 bases and J 0 bases; nucleotides not matched to a gene: 12. The CDR3 region has the DNA TGTGCCTGGAGTGTATCAGGTAGCGGGAGTTGGAGCTCCTACAATGAGCAGTTCTTC. This gives the protein CAWSVSGSGSWSSYNEQFF.

This clonotype came up many times. V is TRBV19 and J is TRBJ2-1; perhaps TRBD2 as D (6 bases). Germline assignment: CDR1 LNHDA and CDR2 SQIVND (reference sequence). V dropped 4 bases and J dropped 7 bases, with 17 bases sitting between them. This CDR3 region has 15 residues. In DNA form, the CDR3 reads TGTGCCAGTAGTAGCACAATGGGACTTTATAATGAGCAGTTCTTC. Protein: CASSSTMGLYNEQFF.

This clonotype was detected many times. The chain links TRBV6-5 to TRBJ2-2; TRBD2 agrees at 10 bases. Trimming cost V 4 bases and J 3 bases; bases outside gene matches: 5. This CDR3 has 16 amino acids. The germline V gene has CDR1 MNHEY and CDR2 SVGAGI. As DNA, the CDR3 is TGTGCCAGCAGTTCTTCCGGGACTAGCGACACCGGGGAGCTGTTTTTT. Encoded protein: CASSSSGTSDTGELFF.

This clonotype was seen a handful of times. The chain employs TRBV2 and TRBJ2-7; 7 bases line up with TRBD1. This CDR3 has 14 residues. V dropped 5 bases and J dropped 3; count of bases not matched to a gene: 7. CDR1 SNHLY and CDR2 FYNNEI come from the germline V gene. The CDR3 nucleotides read TGTGCCAGCAGTCTGGGACAGAGCCTCTACGAGCAGTACTTC. It specifies CASSLGQSLYEQYF.

This clonotype has at least ten counts. A junction end diverges from the germline sequence, so it may reflect a read error. V is TRBV11-2 and J is TRBJ2-7; 9 nucleotides align to TRBD2. The CDR3 loop spans 14 amino acids. Per the germline V gene, CDR1 is SGHAT and CDR2 is FQNNGV. The CDR3: CASSLAGVTYEQYF. CDR3 DNA sequence: TGTGCCAGCAGTTTAGCGGGAGTAACCTACGAGCAGTACTTC.

This chain connects TRBV7-2 to TRBJ2-7; 14 nucleotides agree with TRBD2. The CDR3 consists of 16 residues. Germline trimming cut 0 bases from V and 3 bases from J; bases unmatched to any gene: 1. Germline-derived CDR1 and CDR2 are SGHTA and FQGNSA. CDR3 nucleotides: TGTGCCAGCAGCTTAGCAGGGACTAGCGGGAGCTACGAGCAGTACTTC. Translated: CASSLAGTSGSYEQYF.

This clonotype occurred many times. This sequence joins TRBV6-1 and TRBJ2-1; possible D gene TRBD2, 7 bases. The germline V and J ends were trimmed by 8 bases and 6 bases, with 26 bases remaining between them. Germline V CDR1 and CDR2: MNHNS, SASEGT. The CDR3 has 17 amino acids. The CDR3 is CASEYLLGGRIFNEQFF. DNA for the CDR3: TGTGCCAGCGAGTACCTTCTCGGGGGGCGAATTTTCAATGAGCAGTTCTTC.

This clonotype occurred many times. The V and J genes are TRBV6-5 and TRBJ1-3; D is undetermined. V lost 3 bases, J lost 4 bases, and 10 bases lay in between. CDR1 is MNHEY and CDR2 is SVGAGI in the germline V gene. The CDR3 runs to 14 residues. CDR3 loop: CASSYAGSGNTIYF. CDR3 sequence (DNA): TGTGCCAGCAGTTATGCGGGGAGCGGAAACACCATATATTTT.

The chain joins TRBV10-1 to TRBJ1-1; no definite D call. The CDR3 has 13 amino acids. The germline V and J ends were trimmed by 6 bases and 1 base, with 9 bases remaining between them. Germline assignment: CDR1 WNHNN and CDR2 SYGVQD (reference sequence). CDR3 DNA sequence: TGCGCCAGCAGGAGGACGGGGAACACTGAAGCTTTCTTT. This codes for CASRRTGNTEAFF.

This clonotype was recorded at least ten times. This rearrangement joins TRBV4-1 to TRBJ2-3; 7 bases map to TRBD2. Trimming removed 6 bases from V and 4 bases from J; junction bases left unmatched: 10. Germline V gives CDR1 MGHRA, CDR2 YSYEKL. The CDR3 loop spans 15 amino acids. The chain's CDR3 is CASSQREVPPDTQYF. The CDR3 nucleotides are TGCGCCAGCAGTCAGCGGGAAGTCCCCCCAGATACGCAGTATTTT.